This T cell receptor beta chain was recovered during a study of cytomegalovirus exposure and HLA in healthy donors. Findings and limits, study-wide: When analyzed later, a missense DCLRE1C variant was found to be linked to TCR beta V- and J-gene trimming. A previous analysis found most TCR beta V segments productive roughly 90% or roughly 30% of the time. Per published reports, the classifier diagnosed cytomegalovirus status with high specificity and sensitivity.

On this clone itself: The target antigen is unknown.

Trimming removed 0 bases from V and 0 bases from J, with 7 bases in between. The V gene's germline CDR1 is SGDLS and CDR2 YYNGEE. The CDR3 is 16 residues long. Primers included in the PCR were 60 Vbeta and 13 Jbeta primers. Study processing details: A later analysis counted around 80 million unique TCR beta chains, some 12 million shared. TCRdb's copy holds only in-frame clones and misses some; the assay was immunoSEQ multiplex PCR. That table supplies the V and J calls and clone size; D and trimming were determined from the DNA. The sample holds about 79,000 clones, 70% to 85% seen once. This receptor was obtained from a man in his fifties or sixties in good health and CMV-seronegative. The sample comprised PBMCs. V usage is TRBV9 and J usage is TRBJ2-6; unclear D gene. The CDR3 is CASSVEQISGANVLTF. The CDR3 region has the DNA TGTGCCAGCAGCGTAGAGCAAATCTCTGGGGCCAACGTCCTGACTTTC.